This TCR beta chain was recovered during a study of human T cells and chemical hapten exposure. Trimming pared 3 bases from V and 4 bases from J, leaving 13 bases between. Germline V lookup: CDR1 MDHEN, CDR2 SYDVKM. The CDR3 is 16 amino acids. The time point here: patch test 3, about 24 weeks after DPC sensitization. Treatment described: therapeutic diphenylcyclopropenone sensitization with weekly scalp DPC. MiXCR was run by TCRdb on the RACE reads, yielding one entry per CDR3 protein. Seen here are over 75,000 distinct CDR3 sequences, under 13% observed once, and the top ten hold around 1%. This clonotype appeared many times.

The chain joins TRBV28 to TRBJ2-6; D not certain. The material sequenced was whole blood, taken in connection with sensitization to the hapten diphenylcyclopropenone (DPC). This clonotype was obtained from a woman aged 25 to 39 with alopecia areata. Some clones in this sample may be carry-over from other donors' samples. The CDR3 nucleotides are TGTGCCAGCAGTTTGGCAATCCTGGGAGGGGCCAACGTCCTGACTTTC. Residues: CASSLAILGGANVLTF.